This TCR beta chain stems from a study of shared clonotypes between healthy human individuals. Findings and limits, study-wide: Sequencing depth was expected to influence donor clonotype sharing.

A word on this clone: The antigen remains undetermined. The junction and the germline gene differ at one end; a read error may be behind it. The sample carries other DNA sequences with the same CDR3.

Here immunoSEQ multiplex PCR was the method, and the copy in TCRdb shows in-frame clones only, minus some. The table has about 700,000 clones, roughly 70% seen once. This CDR3 contains 13 residues. Germline V gene data show CDR1 as MGHRA and CDR2 as YSYEKL. The receptor's source is a woman under 40 in good health. The sequencing input was memory CD4+ T cells sorted from blood. Regarding subset: CD45RA-negative fraction. V and J are TRBV4-1 and TRBJ2-3, with 8 nucleotides matching TRBD2. The chain's CDR3 is CASSQAGADTQYF. DNA of the CDR3: TGCGCCAGCAGTCAAGCGGGAGCAGATACGCAGTATTTT.